These 19 T cell receptor beta chains share one sample of origin, sequenced in a study of Graves' ophthalmopathy and Graves' hyperthyroidism. The authors amplified TCR beta CDR3 regions from RNA transcripts. Second-round multiplex PCR came after a first-round RT-PCR that employed HTBI primers. TCRdb passed the multiplex PCR reads through MiXCR, listing each CDR3 protein once. The sample includes 740,000 or so distinct CDR3 sequences, 40% of them seen just once. Sequencing was carried out using peripheral blood. These receptors all come from an adult man with Graves' ophthalmopathy.

V gene TRBV6-4 combines with J gene TRBJ2-5; D may be TRBD2 (6 bases). The V and J ends lost 5 bases and 2 bases respectively, with 18 bases between them. Germline CDR1 MRHNA, CDR2 SNTAGT. This CDR3 has 16 amino acids. The CDR3 DNA sequence: TGTGCCAGCAGTTCCGGGACTGGGGGGAATCAAGAGACCCAGTACTTC. It codes for CASSSGTGGNQETQYF.

This clonotype was detected many times. J is TRBJ1-4 and V is TRBV12-3 or TRBV12-4, with D unresolved. This CDR3 comprises 12 residues. Deletions cut 5 bases from V and 8 bases from J, with 9 bases between. CDR3 sequence reads: CASSKHGEKLFF. CDR3 coding DNA: TGTGCCAGCAGTAAACATGGGGAAAAACTGTTTTTT.

The chain has TRBV11-1 and TRBJ1-4; 7 bases line up with TRBD1. Germline V lookup: CDR1 SGHAT, CDR2 FQDESV (reference sequence). Losses at the gene ends were 1 base for V and 7 bases for J; bases not matched to a gene: 3. This CDR3 contains 14 residues. DNA of the CDR3: TGTGCCAGCAGCTTAGAGGGGACAGCTGAAAAACTGTTTTTT. This codes for CASSLEGTAEKLFF.

Ten or more counts support this clonotype. The V and J genes are TRBV7-9 and TRBJ1-5; D possibly corresponds to TRBD1 (5 bases). The CDR3 contains 12 residues. Trimming took 6 bases from V and 10 from J, leaving 13 bases between them. Germline V gives CDR1 SEHNR, CDR2 FQNEAQ (reference sequence). The CDR3 here is CASRLAREPQHF. CDR3 in DNA: TGTGCCAGCAGGCTCGCCAGGGAACCCCAGCATTTT.

At least ten counts were recorded for this clonotype. The J gene is TRBJ1-3, the V gene TRBV12-3 or TRBV12-4; D gene unclear. Trimming left V 3 bases short and J 2 bases short, with 8 bases between. This CDR3 has 14 residues. The chain's CDR3 is CASSFALPGNTIYF. The CDR3 region has the DNA TGTGCCAGCAGTTTCGCCCTACCTGGAAACACCATATATTTT.

This clonotype was seen a few times. This chain links TRBV10-3 with TRBJ2-2; weak D call: TRBD1 (6 bases). CDR3 size: 13 residues. Germline lookup yields CDR1 ENHRY and CDR2 SYGVKD. V was pared by 9 bases and J by 1 base, with 9 bases between. This chain's CDR3 is CAISGVNTGELFF. The CDR3 DNA reads as TGTGCCATTTCAGGGGTGAACACCGGGGAGCTGTTTTTT.

The sample holds a few counts of this clonotype. This chain uses TRBV20-1 with TRBJ1-4; a weak D match, TRBD1 (5 bases). CDR3 length: 13 residues. V gave up 5 bases and J gave up 2 bases, with 9 bases separating them. The germline gives CDR1 DFQATT, CDR2 SNEGSKA (reference sequence). The CDR3 reads CSAPRATNEKLFF. The CDR3 DNA is TGCAGTGCTCCCAGGGCGACTAATGAAAAACTGTTTTTT.

In the case of this clonotype: An end of the junction differs from the germline gene, which may be a read error. This chain joins TRBV10-2 and TRBJ2-7, with D perhaps TRBD1 (5 bases). Germline values: CDR1 WSHSY, CDR2 SAAADI. The CDR3 covers 14 residues. The DNA for the CDR3 is TGTGCCAGCAGTTACGGCCAGGGCTACTACGAGCAGTACTTC. It yields the protein CASSYGQGYYEQYF.

This sequence joins TRBV29-1 and TRBJ2-5, with D hard to call. The ends were cut back, 4 bases at V and 5 bases at J, with 11 bases in the middle. Germline CDR1 and CDR2: SQVTM and ANQGSEA. CDR3 length equals 12 residues. CDR3 amino acids: CSVVWVGETQYF. In DNA form, the CDR3 reads TGCAGCGTTGTGTGGGTCGGGGAGACCCAGTACTTC.

This clonotype was detected ten times or more. In DNA, the CDR3 is TGCAGCGTCGGGACAGCAACTGGAAACACCATATATTTT. Translating it yields CSVGTATGNTIYF. This chain joins TRBV29-1 and TRBJ1-3; TRBD1 matches at 7 bases. CDR1 and CDR2 from the germline V gene are SQVTM and ANQGSEA. The CDR3 totals 13 residues. The J segment lost 2 bases and the V segment lost 6 bases, leaving 4 bases of the junction unmatched.

J is TRBJ2-5 and V is TRBV25-1, with TRBD2 matching 8 bases. There are 16 residues in the CDR3. V lost 6 bases, J lost 2 bases, and 11 bases stayed unmatched. CDR1 is MGHDK, CDR2 SYGVNS, per germline. CDR3 in DNA: TGTGCCAGCAGCACGACGGGCAGCGGGGGACAAGAGACCCAGTACTTC. This translates into CASSTTGSGGQETQYF.

This clonotype turned up a few times. The chain uses TRBV2 and TRBJ2-7; D call uncertain. The assigned J gene may be wrong: the sequence end matches TRBJ2-1 better. From germline, CDR1 is SNHLY and CDR2 FYNNEI. The CDR3 consists of 11 residues. The CDR3 region has the DNA TGTGCCAGCAGTGGGGGCAATGAGCAGTTCTTC. It is translated as CASSGGNEQFF.

This clonotype has a count of ten or more. The chain employs TRBV11-2 and TRBJ1-6; weak D call: TRBD1 (5 bases). V gave up 2 bases and J gave up 10 bases, with 9 bases separating them. Germline CDR1 SGHAT, CDR2 FQNNGV. This CDR3 contains 13 residues. The CDR3 sequence: CASSLLRGSPLHF. The CDR3 DNA is TGTGCCAGCAGCTTATTGAGGGGCTCACCCCTCCACTTT.

The chain uses TRBV7-9 and TRBJ2-2, with no clear D. V was clipped by 3 bases and J by 3 bases, with 26 bases between them. The CDR3 has 20 amino acids. Germline V gene sequence: CDR1 SEHNR, CDR2 FQNEAQ (reference sequence). The CDR3 coding sequence is TGTGCCAGCAGCTTCCAACCAAACCGAGCCTTCGACACTGACACCGGGGAGCTGTTTTTT. It encodes CASSFQPNRAFDTDTGELFF.

The sample holds many counts of this clonotype. The chain is built from TRBV29-1 and TRBJ1-2, with unresolved D. Germline CDR1 is SQVTM and CDR2 is ANQGSEA. V lost 7 bases and J 6 bases, leaving 9 bases between the germline ends. This CDR3 comprises 10 residues. CDR3 in amino acids: CSAWTDGYTF. The CDR3 DNA reads TGCAGCGCATGGACGGATGGCTACACCTTC. The full variable domain, its missing parts supplied by reference TRBV29-1 and TRBJ1-2, is SAVISQKPSRDICQRGTSLTIQCQVDSQVTMMFWYRQQPGQSLTLIATANQGSEATYESGFVIDKFPISRPNLTFSTLTVSNMSPEDSSIYLCSAWTDGYTFGSGTRLTVV.

This clonotype was counted many times. The rearrangement uses TRBV7-6 and TRBJ1-1; tentative D call: TRBD1 (5 bases). Trimming pared 4 bases from V and 3 bases from J, leaving 12 bases between. The CDR3 loop spans 14 amino acids. Germline lookup yields CDR1 SGHVS and CDR2 FNYEAQ. The CDR3 coding sequence is TGTGCCAGCAGCTCGAGGCGGGGGGACACTGAAGCTTTCTTT. As protein: CASSSRRGDTEAFF.

On this clonotype itself: The CDR3 end shows no conserved phenylalanine or tryptophan, and so a read error is likely. The limits of the CDR3 on the DNA are not certain, so only TCRdb's listed CDR3 is given. The chain carries TRBV20-1 and TRBJ2-5; TRBD2 was called by the table and not checked on the DNA. The CDR3 numbers 12 amino acids, ends counted. CDR1 DFQATT and CDR2 SNEGSKA come from the germline V gene (reference sequence). CDR3 sequence: CSARDRDRGLAG.

This clonotype showed up just a few times. The chain recombines TRBV29-1 with TRBJ2-2, with D tentatively TRBD2 (7 bases). V gave up 4 bases and J gave up 2 bases, with 14 bases separating them. In germline, CDR1 is SQVTM, CDR2 ANQGSEA. The CDR3 spans 15 residues. CDR3 DNA: TGCAGCGTTGTTCGGGGGGCTAGAAACACCGGGGAGCTGTTTTTT. Its protein product is CSVVRGARNTGELFF.

This clonotype was seen only a few times. A read error is likely, as this CDR3 ends without the conserved phenylalanine or tryptophan. No DNA is shown, since the ends of the CDR3 on it are uncertain; the CDR3 is the one TCRdb lists. J is TRBJ2-5 and V is TRBV15. The CDR3 is made up of 8 amino acids, end residues included. Germline V lookup: CDR1 LNHNV, CDR2 YYDKDF (reference sequence). This CDR3 reads CATSAPNR.